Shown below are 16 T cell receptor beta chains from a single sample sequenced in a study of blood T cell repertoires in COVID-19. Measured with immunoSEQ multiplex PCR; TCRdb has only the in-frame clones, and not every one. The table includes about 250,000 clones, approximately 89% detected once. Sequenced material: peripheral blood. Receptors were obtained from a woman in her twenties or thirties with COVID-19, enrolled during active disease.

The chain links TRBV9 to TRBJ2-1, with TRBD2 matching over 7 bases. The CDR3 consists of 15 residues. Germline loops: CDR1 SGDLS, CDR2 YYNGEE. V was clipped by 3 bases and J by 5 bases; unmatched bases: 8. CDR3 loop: CASSAQPGGHNEQFF. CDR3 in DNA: TGTGCCAGCAGCGCCCAACCGGGAGGCCACAATGAGCAGTTCTTC. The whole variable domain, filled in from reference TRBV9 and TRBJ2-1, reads DSGVTQTPKHLITATGQRVTLRCSPRSGDLSVYWYQQSLDQGLQFLIQYYNGEERAKGNILERFSAQQFPDLHSELNLSSLELGDSALYFCASSAQPGGHNEQFFGPGTRLTVL.

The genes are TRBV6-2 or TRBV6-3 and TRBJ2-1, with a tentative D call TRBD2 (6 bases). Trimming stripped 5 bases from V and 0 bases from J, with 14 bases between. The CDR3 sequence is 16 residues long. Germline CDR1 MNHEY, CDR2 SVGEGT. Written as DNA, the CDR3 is TGTGCCAGCAGTCGAGCGGGTAGAAGCTCCTACAATGAGCAGTTCTTC. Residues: CASSRAGRSSYNEQFF.

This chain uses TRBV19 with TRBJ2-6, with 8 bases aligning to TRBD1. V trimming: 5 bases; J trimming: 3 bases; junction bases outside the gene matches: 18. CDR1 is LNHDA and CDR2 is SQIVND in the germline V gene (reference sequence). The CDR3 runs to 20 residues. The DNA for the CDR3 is TGTGCCAGTAGTCCCGACGGGGTACTGGCAGGGGGCTATGGGGCCAACGTCCTGACTTTC. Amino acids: CASSPDGVLAGGYGANVLTF.

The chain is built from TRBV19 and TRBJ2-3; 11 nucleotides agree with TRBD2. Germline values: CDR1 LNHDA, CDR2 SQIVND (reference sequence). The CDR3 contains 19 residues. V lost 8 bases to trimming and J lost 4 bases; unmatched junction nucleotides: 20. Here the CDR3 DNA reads TGTGCCAGTTCAGGAGGGCTAGCGGGAGGCCGGGTAGGGGCAGATACGCAGTATTTT. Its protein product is CASSGGLAGGRVGADTQYF.

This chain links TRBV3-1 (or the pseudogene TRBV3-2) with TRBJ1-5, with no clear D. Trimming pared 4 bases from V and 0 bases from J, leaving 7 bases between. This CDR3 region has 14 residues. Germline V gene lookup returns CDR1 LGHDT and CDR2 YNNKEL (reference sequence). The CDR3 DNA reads TGTGCCAGCAGCCTCCAGTCTAGCAATCAGCCCCAGCATTTT. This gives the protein CASSLQSSNQPQHF.

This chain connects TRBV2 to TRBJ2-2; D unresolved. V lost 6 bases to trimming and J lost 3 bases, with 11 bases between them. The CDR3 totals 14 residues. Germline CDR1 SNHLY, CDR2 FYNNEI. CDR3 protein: CASRGPSYTGELFF. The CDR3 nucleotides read TGTGCCAGCAGGGGCCCCTCCTACACCGGGGAGCTGTTTTTT.

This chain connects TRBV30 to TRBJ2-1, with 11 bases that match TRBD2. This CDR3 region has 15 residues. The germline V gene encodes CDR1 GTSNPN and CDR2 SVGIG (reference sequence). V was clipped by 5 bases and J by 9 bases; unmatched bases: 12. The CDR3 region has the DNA TGTGCCTGGTCCCCTACTAGCGGGAGTTTCGGTGAGCAGTTCTTC. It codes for CAWSPTSGSFGEQFF.

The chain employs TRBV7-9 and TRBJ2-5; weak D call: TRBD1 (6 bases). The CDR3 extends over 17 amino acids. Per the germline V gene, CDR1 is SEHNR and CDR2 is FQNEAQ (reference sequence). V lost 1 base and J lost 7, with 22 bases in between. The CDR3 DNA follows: TGTGCCAGCAGCTTAGGTGCTGGGGGCCGTACAAGGGCGACCCAGTACTTC. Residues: CASSLGAGGRTRATQYF.

The CDR3 spells CASSLAGSSGNTIYF. As DNA, the CDR3 is TGTGCCAGCAGCTTGGCGGGATCCTCCGGAAACACCATATATTTT. The chain joins TRBV5-5 to TRBJ1-3; D not resolved. The CDR3 runs to 15 residues. Germline-derived CDR1 and CDR2 are SGHKS and YYEKEE (reference sequence). V dropped 0 bases and J dropped 4 bases, with 11 bases sitting between them.

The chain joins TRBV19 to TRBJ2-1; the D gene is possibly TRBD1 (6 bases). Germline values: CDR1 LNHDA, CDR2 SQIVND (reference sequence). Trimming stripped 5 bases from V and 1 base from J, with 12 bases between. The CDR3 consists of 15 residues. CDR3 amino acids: CASSPPQGSYNEQFF. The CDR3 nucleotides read TGTGCCAGTAGTCCACCACAGGGTTCCTACAATGAGCAGTTCTTC.

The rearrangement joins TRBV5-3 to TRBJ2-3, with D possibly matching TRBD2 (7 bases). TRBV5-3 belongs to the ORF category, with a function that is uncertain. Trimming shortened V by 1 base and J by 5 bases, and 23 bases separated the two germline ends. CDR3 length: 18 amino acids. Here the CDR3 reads CARSLSWGGRSHGDTQYF. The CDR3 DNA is TGTGCCAGAAGCTTGTCGTGGGGGGGCAGGAGTCATGGAGATACGCAGTATTTT.

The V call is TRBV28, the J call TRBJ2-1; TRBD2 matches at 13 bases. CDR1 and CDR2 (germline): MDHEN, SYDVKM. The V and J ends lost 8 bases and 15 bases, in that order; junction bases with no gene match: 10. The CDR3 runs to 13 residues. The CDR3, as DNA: TGTGCCAGCGAGGGACTAGCGGGACGTTCGGTGTTCTTC. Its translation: CASEGLAGRSVFF.

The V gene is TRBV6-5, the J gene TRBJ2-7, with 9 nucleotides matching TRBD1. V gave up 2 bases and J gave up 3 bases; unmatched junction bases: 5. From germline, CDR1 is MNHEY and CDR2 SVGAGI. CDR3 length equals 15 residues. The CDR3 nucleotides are TGTGCCAGCAGTTACCGTAGGACAGGGGACTACGAGCAGTACTTC. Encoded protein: CASSYRRTGDYEQYF.

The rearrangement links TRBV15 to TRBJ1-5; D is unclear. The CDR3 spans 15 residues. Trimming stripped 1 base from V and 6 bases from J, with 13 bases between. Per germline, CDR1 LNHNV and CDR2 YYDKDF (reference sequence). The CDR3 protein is CATSRVHGVGQPQHF. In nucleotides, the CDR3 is TGTGCCACCAGCAGAGTGCACGGGGTCGGTCAGCCCCAGCATTTT.

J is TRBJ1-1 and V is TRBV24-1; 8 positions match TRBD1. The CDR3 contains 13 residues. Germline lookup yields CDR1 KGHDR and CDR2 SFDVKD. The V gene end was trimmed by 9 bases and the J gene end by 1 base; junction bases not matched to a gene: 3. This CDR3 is CATRDRRNTEAFF. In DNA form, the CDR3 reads TGTGCCACCCGGGACAGGAGGAACACTGAAGCTTTCTTT.

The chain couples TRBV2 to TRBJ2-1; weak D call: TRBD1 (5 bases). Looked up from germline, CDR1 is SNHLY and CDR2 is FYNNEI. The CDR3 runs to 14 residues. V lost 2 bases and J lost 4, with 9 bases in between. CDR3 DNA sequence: TGTGCCAGCAGTGAACGTCAGGGATACAATGAGCAGTTCTTC. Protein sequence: CASSERQGYNEQFF.